The present T cell receptor beta chain was sequenced within a study of blood T cell repertoires in COVID-19. This CDR3 has 14 residues. The V end lost 1 base, the J end lost 6 bases, and 10 bases lay between the germline ends. The germline V gene encodes CDR1 LGHDT and CDR2 YNNKEL (reference sequence). Repertoires were generated with immunoSEQ multiplex PCR, while TCRdb's copy carries only in-frame clones and drops some. The profile covers around 180,000 clones, with about 83% appearing a single time and around a sixth taken by the ten largest. The Seattle patients joined while their infection was active and were tracked longitudinally afterward.

Sequences were obtained from peripheral blood. The rearrangement links TRBV3-1 (or the pseudogene TRBV3-2) to TRBJ1-5; D may be TRBD1 (5 bases). This sequence was found in a person aged 70 to 80 with COVID-19, enrolled during active disease. As DNA, the CDR3 is TGTGCCAGCAGCCAAGGTGGGGGGAGTCAGCCCCAGCATTTT. The encoded protein is CASSQGGGSQPQHF.